Each of the 14 T cell receptor beta chains below was sequenced from the same sample in a study of shared clonotypes between healthy human individuals (TCRdb year 2020). CD8 naive samples were obtained by positive selection for CCR7 among CD45RO-negative cells, yielding a CD45RA+CCR7+ population from which TemRA cells were excluded. Library creation used the immunoSEQ multiplex PCR assay. The clones in this table, taken by TCRdb from immuneACCESS, are in-frame only. Not every clone is retained; where verified, under half of the shortfall comes from an unresolved V gene, and the cause of the rest is unknown. For this sample the table gives about 2.2 million clones, of which roughly 91% were detected only once. Around 1.7% of the sample goes to the ten largest clones. Sequenced sample: naive CD8+ T cells from PBMCs. The cell subset or site label of this sample denotes: CD45RA+CCR7+. These receptor sequences come from a man between 18 and 35 years old in good health. Some clones in this sample may be carry-over from other donors' samples.

This clone was detected only once. This chain uses TRBV13 with TRBJ2-7, with TRBD1 matching 7 bases. Losses at the gene ends were 5 bases for V and 6 bases for J; bases not matched to a gene: 7. This CDR3 has 13 amino acids. From germline, CDR1 is PRHDT and CDR2 FYEKMQ (reference sequence). CDR3 sequence: CASSLDRAAEQYF. CDR3 nucleotide sequence: TGTGCCAGCAGCCTCGACAGGGCGGCCGAGCAGTACTTC.

The count of this clone is one. Written as DNA, the CDR3 is TGTGCCAGCAATCACCTAGGGGGTAGGGAGACCCAGTACTTC. Amino acid sequence: CASNHLGGRETQYF. The chain couples TRBV6-6 to TRBJ2-5; D is perhaps TRBD1 (6 bases). CDR3 length equals 14 residues. Germline V lookup: CDR1 MNHNY, CDR2 SVGAGI (reference sequence). Trimming took off 7 bases at V and 5 bases at J, with 17 bases between the two ends.

The chain joins TRBV21-1 to TRBJ2-3; TRBD2, the D gene given by the table, was not confirmed from the DNA. TRBV21-1 is a listed pseudogene. This CDR3 contains 19 residues. Here the CDR3 reads CASSKVGACGRDRTDTQYF. The CDR3 region has the DNA TGTGCCAGCAGCAAAGTGGGGGCCTGCGGGAGGGATCGCACAGATACGCAGTATTTT.

This chain links TRBV9 with TRBJ2-5; D gene ambiguous. The CDR3 runs 18 residues. In germline, CDR1 is SGDLS, CDR2 YYNGEE. Trimming pared 0 bases from V and 2 bases from J, leaving 20 bases between. CDR3 in amino acids: CASSVEDATLHKQETQYF. The CDR3 DNA reads as TGTGCCAGCAGCGTAGAGGACGCAACTCTCCATAAACAAGAGACCCAGTACTTC.

The rearrangement joins TRBV5-6 to TRBJ2-1; D unclear. Trimming left V 3 bases short and J 2 bases short, with 15 bases between. The CDR3 consists of 16 residues. Germline V gene data show CDR1 as SGHDT and CDR2 as YYEEEE. The chain's CDR3 is CASSSDAGPAYNEQFF. The CDR3 DNA is TGTGCCAGCAGCTCAGATGCCGGGCCTGCCTACAATGAGCAGTTCTTC.

The rearrangement links TRBV6-1 to TRBJ2-3; D is unresolved. Per germline, CDR1 MNHNS and CDR2 SASEGT. The V end was cut by 8 bases, the J end by 0 bases, with 12 bases between. The CDR3 contains 14 residues. The CDR3 spells CASWLVASTDTQYF. DNA for the CDR3: TGTGCCAGCTGGCTGGTAGCTAGCACAGATACGCAGTATTTT.

The chain has TRBV11-1 and TRBJ2-7, with unresolved D. There are 17 residues in the CDR3. The germline V gene has CDR1 SGHAT and CDR2 FQDESV (reference sequence). V was clipped by 1 base and J by 2 bases, with 18 bases between them. CDR3 DNA: TGTGCCAGCAGCTTAGGTCCACCGCACCTTTCCACCTACGAGCAGTACTTC. This translates into CASSLGPPHLSTYEQYF.

This chain connects TRBV7-8 to TRBJ2-1; the D is unclear. CDR1 is SGHVS, CDR2 FQNEAQ, per germline. V lost 4 bases and J lost 0, with 13 bases in between. The CDR3 is made up of 16 amino acids. CDR3 DNA: TGTGCCAGCAGCTCCACCGCAGCGAGCTCCTACAATGAGCAGTTCTTC. Protein product: CASSSTAASSYNEQFF.

This chain joins TRBV27 and TRBJ2-5; TRBD2 aligns across 10 bases. Losses at the gene ends were 6 bases for V and 3 bases for J; bases not matched to a gene: 1. The CDR3 is made up of 13 amino acids. Germline values: CDR1 MNHEY, CDR2 SMNVEV (reference sequence). The CDR3 region is CASRGTSEETQYF. The CDR3 DNA is TGTGCCAGCAGAGGGACTAGCGAAGAGACCCAGTACTTC.

To note about this clone: Within the sample, other DNA sequences also encode this same CDR3. The chain uses TRBV7-8 and TRBJ2-5; D not resolved. The V end was cut by 3 bases, the J end by 4 bases, with 3 bases between. The CDR3 is 11 residues long. Germline values: CDR1 SGHVS, CDR2 FQNEAQ. The CDR3 is CASSFSETQYF. CDR3 coding DNA: TGTGCCAGCAGCTTCTCAGAGACCCAGTACTTC.

The V and J genes are TRBV19 and TRBJ2-7, with TRBD1 identical over 9 bases. After removal of 6 bases from V and 6 bases from J, the junction contained 9 bases not matched to a gene. The germline V gene has CDR1 LNHDA and CDR2 SQIVND (reference sequence). The CDR3 runs to 14 residues. This CDR3 reads CASRTPGQGSEQYF. CDR3 coding DNA: TGTGCCAGTAGGACACCGGGACAGGGCTCCGAGCAGTACTTC.

V usage is TRBV5-4 and J usage is TRBJ2-1; TRBD2 is a possible D gene (6 bases). The CDR3 has 12 amino acids. Germline-derived CDR1 and CDR2 are SGHNT and YYREEE (reference sequence). Trimming removed 0 bases from V and 10 bases from J, with 8 bases in between. The CDR3 here is CASSLGEAEQFF. For the CDR3, the DNA is TGTGCCAGCAGCTTGGGGGAGGCCGAGCAGTTCTTC. Full variable domain (rest looked up from reference TRBV5-4 and TRBJ2-1): ETGVTQSPTHLIKTRGQQVTLRCSSQSGHNTVSWYQQALGQGPQFIFQYYREEENGRGNFPPRFSGLQFPNYSSELNVNALELDDSALYLCASSLGEAEQFFGPGTRLTVL.

CDR3 amino acids: CASSQDPGGGETQYF. DNA for the CDR3: TGCGCCAGCAGCCAAGACCCCGGGGGGGGAGAGACCCAGTACTTC. The chain carries TRBV4-1 and TRBJ2-5; 8 nucleotides line up with TRBD2. The CDR3 spans 15 residues. V shed 0 bases and J 4 bases; nucleotides not matched to a gene: 4. CDR1 and CDR2 (germline): MGHRA, YSYEKL.

The rearrangement uses TRBV29-1 and TRBJ2-1, with 10 bases lining up with TRBD1. The length of the CDR3 is 15 residues. CDR1 is SQVTM and CDR2 is ANQGSEA in the germline V gene. J gave up 8 bases and V 7 bases, and 14 bases lay outside the gene matches. The CDR3 loop reads CSADRWDRGEDEQFF. CDR3 nucleotide sequence: TGCAGCGCTGACAGATGGGACAGGGGTGAGGATGAGCAGTTCTTC.